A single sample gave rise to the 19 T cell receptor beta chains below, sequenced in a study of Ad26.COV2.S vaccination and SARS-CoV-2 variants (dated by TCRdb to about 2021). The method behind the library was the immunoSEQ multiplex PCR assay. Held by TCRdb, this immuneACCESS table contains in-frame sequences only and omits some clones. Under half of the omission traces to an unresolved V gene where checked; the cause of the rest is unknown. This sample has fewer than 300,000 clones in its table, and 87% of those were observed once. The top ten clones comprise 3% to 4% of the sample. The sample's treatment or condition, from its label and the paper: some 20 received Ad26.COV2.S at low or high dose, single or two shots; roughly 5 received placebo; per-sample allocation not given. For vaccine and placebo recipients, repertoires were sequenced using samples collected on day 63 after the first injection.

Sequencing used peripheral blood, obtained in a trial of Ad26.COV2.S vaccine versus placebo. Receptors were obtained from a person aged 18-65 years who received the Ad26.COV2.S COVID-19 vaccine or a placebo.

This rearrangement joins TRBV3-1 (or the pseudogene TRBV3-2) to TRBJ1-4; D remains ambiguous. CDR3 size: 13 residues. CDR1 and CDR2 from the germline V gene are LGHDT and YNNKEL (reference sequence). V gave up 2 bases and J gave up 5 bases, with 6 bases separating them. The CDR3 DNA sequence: TGTGCCAGCAGCCAAAACGAGAATGAAAAACTGTTTTTT. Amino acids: CASSQNENEKLFF.

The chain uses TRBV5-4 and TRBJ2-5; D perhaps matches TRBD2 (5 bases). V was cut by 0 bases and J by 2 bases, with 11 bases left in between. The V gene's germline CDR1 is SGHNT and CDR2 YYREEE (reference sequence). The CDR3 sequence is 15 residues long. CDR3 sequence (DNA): TGTGCCAGCAGCTTGGCCTCGGGAACTCAAGAGACCCAGTACTTC. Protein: CASSLASGTQETQYF. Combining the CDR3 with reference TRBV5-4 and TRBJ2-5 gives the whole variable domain ETGVTQSPTHLIKTRGQQVTLRCSSQSGHNTVSWYQQALGQGPQFIFQYYREEENGRGNFPPRFSGLQFPNYSSELNVNALELDDSALYLCASSLASGTQETQYFGPGTRLLVL.

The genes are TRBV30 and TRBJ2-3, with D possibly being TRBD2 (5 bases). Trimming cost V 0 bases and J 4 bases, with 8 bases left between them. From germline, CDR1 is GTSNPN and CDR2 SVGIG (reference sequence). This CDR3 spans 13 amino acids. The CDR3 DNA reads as TGTGCCTGGAGTGTGAGGGTTTCAGATACGCAGTATTTT. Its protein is CAWSVRVSDTQYF.

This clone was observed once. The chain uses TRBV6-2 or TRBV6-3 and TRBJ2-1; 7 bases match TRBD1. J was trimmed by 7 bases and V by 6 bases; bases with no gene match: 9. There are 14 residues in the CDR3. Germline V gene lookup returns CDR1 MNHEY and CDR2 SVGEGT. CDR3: CASSGTAPGNEQFF. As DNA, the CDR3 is TGTGCCAGCAGCGGGACAGCGCCGGGGAATGAGCAGTTCTTC.

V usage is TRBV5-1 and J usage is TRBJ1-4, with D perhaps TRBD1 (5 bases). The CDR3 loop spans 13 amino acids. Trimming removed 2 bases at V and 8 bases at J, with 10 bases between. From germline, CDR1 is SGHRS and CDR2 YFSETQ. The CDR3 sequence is CASSFPGLEKLFF. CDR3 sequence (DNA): TGCGCCAGCAGCTTCCCAGGGTTGGAAAAACTGTTTTTT.

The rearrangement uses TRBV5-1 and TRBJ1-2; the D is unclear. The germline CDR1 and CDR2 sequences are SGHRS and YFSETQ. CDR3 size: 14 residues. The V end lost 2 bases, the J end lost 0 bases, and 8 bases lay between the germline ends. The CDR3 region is CASSLQNPNYGYTF. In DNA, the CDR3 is TGCGCCAGCAGCTTACAGAACCCTAACTATGGCTACACCTTC.

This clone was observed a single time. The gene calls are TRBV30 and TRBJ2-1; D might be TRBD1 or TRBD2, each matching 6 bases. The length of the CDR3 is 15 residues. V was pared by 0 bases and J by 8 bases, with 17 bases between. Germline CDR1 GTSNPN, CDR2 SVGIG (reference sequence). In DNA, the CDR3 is TGTGCCTGGAGTGTATTAAGGGGGGTATTCGATGAGCAGTTCTTC. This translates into CAWSVLRGVFDEQFF.

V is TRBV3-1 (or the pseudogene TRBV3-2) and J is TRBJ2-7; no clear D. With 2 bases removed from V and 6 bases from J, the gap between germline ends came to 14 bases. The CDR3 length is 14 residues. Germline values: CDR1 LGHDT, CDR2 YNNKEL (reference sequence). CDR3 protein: CASSQNRVSGEQYF. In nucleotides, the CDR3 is TGTGCCAGCAGCCAAAACCGGGTATCGGGCGAGCAGTACTTC.

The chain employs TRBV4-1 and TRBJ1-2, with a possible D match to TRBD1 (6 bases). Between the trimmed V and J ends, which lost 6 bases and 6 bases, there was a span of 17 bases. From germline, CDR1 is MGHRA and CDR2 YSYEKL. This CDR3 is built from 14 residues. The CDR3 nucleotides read TGCGCCAGCAGTGACGCGGACAGAAGAAATGGCTACACCTTC. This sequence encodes CASSDADRRNGYTF.

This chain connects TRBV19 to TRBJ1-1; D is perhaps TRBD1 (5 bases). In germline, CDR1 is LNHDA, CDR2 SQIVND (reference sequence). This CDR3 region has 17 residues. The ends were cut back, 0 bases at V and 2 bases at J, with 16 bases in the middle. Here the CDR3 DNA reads TGTGCCAGTAGTATAGATAGGCGGGGGACGGTTAACACTGAAGCTTTCTTT. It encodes CASSIDRRGTVNTEAFF.

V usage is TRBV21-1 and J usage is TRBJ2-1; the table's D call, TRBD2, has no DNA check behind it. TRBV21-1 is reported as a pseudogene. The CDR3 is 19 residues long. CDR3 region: CASSKALREVTPSYNEQFF. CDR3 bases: TGTGCCAGCAGCAAAGCGCTTCGGGAGGTCACCCCCTCCTACAATGAGCAGTTCTTC.

The CDR3, as DNA: TGTGCCAGCAGTTTGGGGGCTAATGTCGAGCAGTACTTC. Translated, it gives CASSLGANVEQYF. J is TRBJ2-7 and V is TRBV28, with D perhaps matching TRBD1 (6 bases). In germline, CDR1 is MDHEN, CDR2 SYDVKM. Trimming removed 3 bases from V and 6 bases from J, with 12 bases in between. The CDR3 totals 13 residues.

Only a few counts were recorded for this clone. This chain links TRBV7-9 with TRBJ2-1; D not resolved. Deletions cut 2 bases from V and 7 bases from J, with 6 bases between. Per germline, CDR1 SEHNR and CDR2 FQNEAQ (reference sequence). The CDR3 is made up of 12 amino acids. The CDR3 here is CASSLTSNEQFF. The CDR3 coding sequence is TGTGCCAGCAGCTTAACCAGTAATGAGCAGTTCTTC.

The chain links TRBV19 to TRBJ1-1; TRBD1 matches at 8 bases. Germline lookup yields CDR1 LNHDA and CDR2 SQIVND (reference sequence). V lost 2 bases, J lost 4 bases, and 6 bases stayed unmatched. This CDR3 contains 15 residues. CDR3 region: CASSIQGARSTEAFF. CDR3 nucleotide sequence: TGTGCCAGTAGTATACAGGGGGCGCGTAGCACTGAAGCTTTCTTT.

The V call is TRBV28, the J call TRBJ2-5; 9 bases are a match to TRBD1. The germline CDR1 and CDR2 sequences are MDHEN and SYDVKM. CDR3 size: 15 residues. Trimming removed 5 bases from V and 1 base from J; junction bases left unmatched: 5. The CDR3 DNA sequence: TGTGCCAGCAGTCGGACAGGGGCCCCCCAAGAGACCCAGTACTTC. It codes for CASSRTGAPQETQYF.

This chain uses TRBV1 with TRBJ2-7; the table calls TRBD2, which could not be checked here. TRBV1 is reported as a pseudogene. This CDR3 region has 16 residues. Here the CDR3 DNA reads TGCACCAGCAGCCCACAGACTAGCGGATTAACCTACGAGCAGTACTTC. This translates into CTSSPQTSGLTYEQYF.

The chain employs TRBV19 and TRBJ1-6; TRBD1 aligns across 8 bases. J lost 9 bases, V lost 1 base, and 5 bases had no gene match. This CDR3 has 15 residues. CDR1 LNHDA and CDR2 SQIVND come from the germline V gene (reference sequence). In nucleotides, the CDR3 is TGTGCCAGTAGTATAGCAGGGGGCGAAGCTTCACCCCTCCACTTT. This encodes CASSIAGGEASPLHF.

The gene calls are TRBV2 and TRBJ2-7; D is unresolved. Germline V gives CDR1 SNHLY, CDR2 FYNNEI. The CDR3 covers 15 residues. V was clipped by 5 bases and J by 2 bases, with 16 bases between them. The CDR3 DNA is TGTGCCAGCAGTCCTCTGGCCACTCTTCCCTACGAGCAGTACTTC. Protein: CASSPLATLPYEQYF.

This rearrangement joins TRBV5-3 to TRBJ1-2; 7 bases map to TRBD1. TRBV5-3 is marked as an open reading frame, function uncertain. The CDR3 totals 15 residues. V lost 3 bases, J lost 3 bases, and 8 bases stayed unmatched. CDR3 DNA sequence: TGTGCCAGAAGCTCGGATCACCAGGGGGACTATGGCTACACCTTC. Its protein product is CARSSDHQGDYGYTF.